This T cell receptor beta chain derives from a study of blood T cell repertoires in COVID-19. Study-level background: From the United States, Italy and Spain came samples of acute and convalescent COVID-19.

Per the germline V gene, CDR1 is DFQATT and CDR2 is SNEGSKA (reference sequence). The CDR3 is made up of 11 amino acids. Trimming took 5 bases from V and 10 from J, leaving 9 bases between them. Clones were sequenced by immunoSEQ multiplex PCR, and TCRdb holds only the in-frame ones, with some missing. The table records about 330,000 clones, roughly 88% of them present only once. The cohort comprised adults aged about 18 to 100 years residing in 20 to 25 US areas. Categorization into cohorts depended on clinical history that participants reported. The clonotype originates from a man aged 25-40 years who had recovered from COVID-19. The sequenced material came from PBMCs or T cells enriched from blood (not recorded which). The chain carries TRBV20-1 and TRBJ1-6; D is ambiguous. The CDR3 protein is CSAPLGSPLHF. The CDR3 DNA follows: TGCAGTGCTCCCCTTGGCTCACCCCTCCACTTT.